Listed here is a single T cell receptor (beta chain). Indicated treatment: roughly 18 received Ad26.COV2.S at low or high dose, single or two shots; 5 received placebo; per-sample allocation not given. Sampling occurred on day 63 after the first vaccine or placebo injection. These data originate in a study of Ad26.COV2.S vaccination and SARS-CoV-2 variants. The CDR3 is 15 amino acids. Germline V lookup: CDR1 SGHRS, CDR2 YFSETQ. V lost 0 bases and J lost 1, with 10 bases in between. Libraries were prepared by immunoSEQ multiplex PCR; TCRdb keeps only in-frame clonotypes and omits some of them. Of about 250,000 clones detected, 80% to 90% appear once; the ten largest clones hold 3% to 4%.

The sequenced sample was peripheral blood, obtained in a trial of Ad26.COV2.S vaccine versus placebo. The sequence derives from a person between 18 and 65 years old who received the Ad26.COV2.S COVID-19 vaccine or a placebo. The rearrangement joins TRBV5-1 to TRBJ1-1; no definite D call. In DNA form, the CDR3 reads TGCGCCAGCAGCTTGGATCCAGCCCCGAACACTGAAGCTTTCTTT. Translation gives CASSLDPAPNTEAFF. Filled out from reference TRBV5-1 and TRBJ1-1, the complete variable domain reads KAGVTQTPRYLIKTRGQQVTLSCSPISGHRSVSWYQQTPGQGLQFLFEYFSETQRNKGNFPGRFSGRQFSNSRSEMNVSTLELGDSALYLCASSLDPAPNTEAFFGQGTRLTVV.